These T cell receptor beta chains were read from a single sample in a study of T cell changes during pregnancy in multiple sclerosis. Some clones are missing from TCRdb's copy, which holds only in-frame ones; the method was immunoSEQ multiplex PCR. The data contain tens of thousands of clones, around 90% of them singletons. Sequencing used peripheral blood, obtained before pregnancy. These receptors were collected from a female donor with multiple sclerosis, enrolled in a pregnancy study. The CDR3 runs from the conserved cysteine through the conserved F or W. The D gene is left open where the match is weak. Some rows have no size entry. The others give once, few or many, or a class for an expanded clone.

V gene	clone size	J gene	D gene	CDR3 protein	CDR3 DNA
TRBV14	.	TRBJ2-7	TRBD2	CASSHPRTSGGAVNEQYF	TGTGCCAGCAGCCACCCGAGGACTAGCGGGGGGGCGGTGAACGAGCAGTACTTC
TRBV7-2	.	TRBJ1-1	.	CASSRYWDNNLNTEAFF	TGTGCCAGCAGCCGCTACTGGGACAACAATTTGAACACTGAAGCTTTCTTT
TRBV19	.	TRBJ1-1	TRBD1	CASSPGQGANTEAFF	TGTGCCAGTAGCCCGGGACAGGGGGCGAACACTGAAGCTTTCTTT
TRBV10-3	.	TRBJ2-4	.	CAISDERQPQALMF	TGTGCCATCAGTGACGAGAGGCAGCCACAAGCGTTAATGTTC
TRBV7-2	.	TRBJ2-1	TRBD1	CASSPAGTGPNEQFF	TGTGCCAGCAGCCCGGCCGGGACAGGGCCCAATGAGCAGTTCTTC
TRBV5-4	.	TRBJ2-7	.	CASSYGGGTYEQYF	TGTGCCAGCAGCTACGGAGGCGGTACCTACGAGCAGTACTTC
TRBV5-1	.	TRBJ2-3	TRBD2	CASSLAPSSGGADTQYF	TGCGCCAGCAGCTTGGCCCCGAGTAGCGGGGGGGCAGATACGCAGTATTTT
TRBV7-6	.	TRBJ2-7	.	CASSLGRGLEF	TGTGCCAGCAGCTTAGGGAGGGGTCTCGAGTTC
TRBV11-2	.	TRBJ2-7	.	CASSYRTVNEQYF	TGTGCCAGCAGCTATAGGACAGTTAACGAGCAGTACTTC
TRBV2	.	TRBJ2-7	TRBD1	CASRRDRAPTGEQYF	TGTGCCAGCAGAAGGGACAGGGCCCCTACGGGGGAGCAGTACTTC
TRBV2	.	TRBJ1-1	.	CASRDSLNTEAFF	TGTGCCAGCAGGGACAGCCTGAACACTGAAGCTTTCTTT
TRBV29-1	.	TRBJ2-7	.	CSVAGTLSYEQYF	TGCAGCGTTGCCGGGACACTCTCCTACGAGCAGTACTTC
TRBV30	.	TRBJ1-5	.	CAWGRGAGQPQHF	TGTGCCTGGGGGCGGGGGGCAGGTCAGCCCCAGCATTTT
TRBV7-2	.	TRBJ1-3	.	CASSFGGARYGNTIYF	TGTGCCAGCAGCTTCGGAGGGGCGCGGTATGGAAACACCATATATTTT
TRBV7-9	.	TRBJ1-2	.	CASSQWGYTF	TGTGCCAGCAGCCAGTGGGGCTACACCTTC
TRBV9	.	TRBJ2-5	TRBD2	CASSVVELAGGTGTQYF	TGTGCCAGCAGCGTAGTGGAACTAGCGGGGGGAACTGGGACCCAGTACTTC
TRBV4-3	.	TRBJ1-3	.	CASSQDHRWGNTIYF	TGCGCCAGCAGCCAAGATCATCGGTGGGGAAACACCATATATTTT
TRBV30	.	TRBJ1-5	TRBD1	CAWKPGQGHQPQHF	TGTGCCTGGAAACCGGGACAGGGTCATCAGCCCCAGCATTTT
TRBV19	once	TRBJ2-2	TRBD1	CASSGTVTGELFF	TGTGCCAGTAGCGGGACAGTCACCGGGGAGCTGTTTTTT
TRBV9	.	TRBJ1-2	.	CASREGNGYTF	TGTGCCAGCCGGGAGGGGAATGGCTACACCTTC
TRBV6-4	once	TRBJ1-1	TRBD1	CASSLTGDTEAFF	TGTGCCAGCAGCCTGACAGGGGACACTGAAGCTTTCTTT
TRBV7-6	.	TRBJ2-1	.	CASSFTQGNEQFF	TGTGCCAGCAGCTTTACCCAGGGGAATGAGCAGTTCTTC
TRBV5-4	.	TRBJ1-2	TRBD1	CASSMGQANTNYGYTF	TGTGCCAGCAGCATGGGACAGGCTAACACTAACTATGGCTACACCTTC
TRBV4-1	.	TRBJ1-5	.	CASSQGVRTHQGSQPQHF	TGCGCCAGCAGCCAAGGGGTCAGGACGCACCAGGGGAGTCAGCCCCAGCATTTT
TRBV7-3	.	TRBJ1-1	TRBD1	CASSFTGAGTEAFF	TGTGCCAGCAGCTTCACAGGGGCGGGCACTGAAGCTTTCTTT
TRBV27	.	TRBJ2-7	TRBD1	CASRNDRQGARYEQYF	TGTGCCAGCAGAAATGATAGACAGGGGGCAAGGTACGAGCAGTACTTC
TRBV30	once	TRBJ1-2	.	CAWRGDGIYGYTF	TGTGCCTGGCGGGGGGACGGCATCTATGGCTACACCTTC
TRBV2	.	TRBJ1-4	TRBD1	CASSVGTDNEKLFF	TGTGCCAGCAGTGTCGGGACAGATAATGAAAAACTGTTTTTT
TRBV2	.	TRBJ1-2	TRBD1	CASTETGANYGYTF	TGTGCCAGCACCGAGACAGGGGCTAACTATGGCTACACCTTC
TRBV7-2	.	TRBJ2-3	TRBD2	CASSLSPGGLDTQYF	TGTGCCAGCAGCTTAAGTCCGGGGGGTCTAGATACGCAGTATTTT
TRBV6-4	.	TRBJ2-3	TRBD2	CASSETSGGTDTQYF	TGTGCCAGCAGTGAGACTAGCGGGGGAACGGATACGCAGTATTTT
TRBV11-3	.	TRBJ1-1	.	CASSLVMNTEAFF	TGTGCCAGCAGCTTAGTTATGAACACTGAAGCTTTCTTT
TRBV14	.	TRBJ2-3	TRBD1	CASSQERRDREVGDTQYF	TGTGCCAGCAGCCAAGAAAGACGGGACAGGGAGGTTGGAGATACGCAGTATTTT
TRBV11-3	.	TRBJ1-5	.	CASSLMAGAGFDSNQPQHF	TGTGCCAGCAGCTTAATGGCCGGGGCGGGGTTTGATAGCAATCAGCCCCAGCATTTT
TRBV5-1	.	TRBJ2-3	TRBD1	CASSGGTGEITDTQYF	TGCGCCAGCAGCGGTGGGACAGGGGAGATCACAGATACGCAGTATTTT
TRBV7-9	.	TRBJ2-5	TRBD2	CASSFPSGGAGETQYF	TGTGCCAGCAGCTTCCCTAGCGGGGGGGCAGGAGAGACCCAGTACTTC
TRBV4-1	.	TRBJ1-1	TRBD1	CASSLAPGQGTEAFF	TGCGCCAGCAGCCTTGCCCCGGGACAGGGCACTGAAGCTTTCTTT
TRBV14	.	TRBJ2-7	.	CASSQRSYEQYF	TGTGCCAGCAGCCAGCGCTCCTACGAGCAGTACTTC
TRBV19	.	TRBJ2-7	TRBD2	CASSISSGARSYEQYF	TGTGCCAGTAGTATATCGAGCGGGGCTCGATCCTACGAGCAGTACTTC
TRBV4-2	.	TRBJ2-3	.	CASDNRATDTQYF	TGTGCCAGCGATAACAGGGCCACAGATACGCAGTATTTT
TRBV9	.	TRBJ2-3	.	CASSVEGLSDTQYF	TGTGCCAGCAGCGTAGAAGGACTTTCGGATACGCAGTATTTT
TRBV9	.	TRBJ1-2	.	CASSVGGTGGYTF	TGTGCCAGCAGCGTAGGAGGAACCGGTGGCTACACCTTC
TRBV5-6	.	TRBJ2-5	TRBD1	CASSLGFEGAEETQYF	TGTGCCAGCAGCTTGGGGTTCGAGGGGGCAGAGGAGACCCAGTACTTC
TRBV11-2	.	TRBJ1-2	TRBD1	CASSLTGGDYGYTF	TGTGCCAGCAGCTTGACAGGGGGTGACTATGGCTACACCTTC
TRBV5-4	once	TRBJ2-4	.	CASSLGKGIQYF	TGTGCCAGCAGCCTCGGGAAGGGCATTCAGTACTTC
TRBV29-1	.	TRBJ1-1	.	CSGWGPNTEAFF	TGCAGCGGATGGGGGCCTAACACTGAAGCTTTCTTT
TRBV10-3	.	TRBJ1-1	TRBD1	CAISKTGGDEAFF	TGTGCCATCAGTAAGACAGGGGGCGATGAAGCTTTCTTT
TRBV9	.	TRBJ2-1	.	CASSVTGIPLDEQFF	TGTGCCAGCAGCGTTACGGGAATCCCTTTGGATGAGCAGTTCTTC
TRBV6-7	.	TRBJ1-2	.	CASSYPRDAGLGYTF	TGTGCCAGCAGTTACCCTCGGGATGCGGGGTTGGGCTACACCTTC
TRBV29-1	few	TRBJ1-1	TRBD1	CSTSGGQGGYYAEAFF	TGCAGCACCTCTGGAGGACAGGGCGGTTATTACGCTGAAGCTTTCTTT
TRBV6-5	once	TRBJ2-3	.	CASSYSRFGGTDTQYF	TGTGCCAGCAGTTACTCGAGGTTTGGGGGGACGGATACGCAGTATTTT
TRBV23-1	.	TRBJ1-6	TRBD1	CASSQIDREVSSPLHF	TGCGCCAGCAGTCAAATAGACAGGGAAGTTAGTTCACCCCTCCACTTT
TRBV11-2	.	TRBJ2-7	.	CASSLGGSYEQYF	TGTGCCAGCAGCTTAGGAGGATCCTACGAGCAGTACTTC
TRBV19	.	TRBJ2-3	.	CASSPRGRNTDTQYF	TGTGCCAGTAGTCCAAGGGGCAGGAACACAGATACGCAGTATTTT
TRBV7-3	.	TRBJ2-7	.	CASSSNSYEQYF	TGTGCCAGCAGCTCTAACTCCTACGAGCAGTACTTC
TRBV6-5	once	TRBJ2-7	.	CASKGVTGEQYF	TGTGCCAGCAAAGGGGTTACAGGAGAGCAGTACTTC
TRBV19	.	TRBJ1-1	.	CASSVTLAVAEAFF	TGTGCCAGTAGTGTTACCCTGGCGGTGGCTGAAGCTTTCTTT
TRBV19	.	TRBJ1-2	.	CATEIQDYGYTF	TGTGCCACTGAAATACAGGACTATGGCTACACCTTC
TRBV5-1	.	TRBJ2-7	TRBD2	CASTAGGRSEQYF	TGCGCCAGCACCGCGGGGGGCAGGAGCGAGCAGTACTTC